Sequencing of this TCR beta chain was carried out in a study of beta chain features in type 1 diabetes. Notes on the study in general: In all four CD4+ subsets, TCRB CDR3 length was significantly, moderately reduced in type 1 diabetes.

Reverse transcribing all isolated RNA meant expressed TCRB transcripts were sequenced. Only in-frame clones appear in the TCRdb table, and some are missing; sequencing was by immunoSEQ multiplex PCR. The sample includes about 700,000 clones, roughly an eighth seen only once; the top ten take 0.022%. The CDR3 covers 15 residues. With 1 base removed from V and 5 bases from J, the gap between germline ends came to 12 bases. Germline loops: CDR1 SGHAT, CDR2 FQNNGV. This clone was picked up a small number of times. Its antigen is undetermined. The specimen was naive CD4+ T cells from blood. The sequence derives from a man aged 18 to 29 with type 1 diabetes. This chain joins TRBV11-2 and TRBJ2-1; a possible D gene is TRBD1 (6 bases). The DNA for the CDR3 is TGTGCCAGCAGCTTAGGGGGGCCTGGGCACAATGAGCAGTTCTTC. The encoded protein is CASSLGGPGHNEQFF.